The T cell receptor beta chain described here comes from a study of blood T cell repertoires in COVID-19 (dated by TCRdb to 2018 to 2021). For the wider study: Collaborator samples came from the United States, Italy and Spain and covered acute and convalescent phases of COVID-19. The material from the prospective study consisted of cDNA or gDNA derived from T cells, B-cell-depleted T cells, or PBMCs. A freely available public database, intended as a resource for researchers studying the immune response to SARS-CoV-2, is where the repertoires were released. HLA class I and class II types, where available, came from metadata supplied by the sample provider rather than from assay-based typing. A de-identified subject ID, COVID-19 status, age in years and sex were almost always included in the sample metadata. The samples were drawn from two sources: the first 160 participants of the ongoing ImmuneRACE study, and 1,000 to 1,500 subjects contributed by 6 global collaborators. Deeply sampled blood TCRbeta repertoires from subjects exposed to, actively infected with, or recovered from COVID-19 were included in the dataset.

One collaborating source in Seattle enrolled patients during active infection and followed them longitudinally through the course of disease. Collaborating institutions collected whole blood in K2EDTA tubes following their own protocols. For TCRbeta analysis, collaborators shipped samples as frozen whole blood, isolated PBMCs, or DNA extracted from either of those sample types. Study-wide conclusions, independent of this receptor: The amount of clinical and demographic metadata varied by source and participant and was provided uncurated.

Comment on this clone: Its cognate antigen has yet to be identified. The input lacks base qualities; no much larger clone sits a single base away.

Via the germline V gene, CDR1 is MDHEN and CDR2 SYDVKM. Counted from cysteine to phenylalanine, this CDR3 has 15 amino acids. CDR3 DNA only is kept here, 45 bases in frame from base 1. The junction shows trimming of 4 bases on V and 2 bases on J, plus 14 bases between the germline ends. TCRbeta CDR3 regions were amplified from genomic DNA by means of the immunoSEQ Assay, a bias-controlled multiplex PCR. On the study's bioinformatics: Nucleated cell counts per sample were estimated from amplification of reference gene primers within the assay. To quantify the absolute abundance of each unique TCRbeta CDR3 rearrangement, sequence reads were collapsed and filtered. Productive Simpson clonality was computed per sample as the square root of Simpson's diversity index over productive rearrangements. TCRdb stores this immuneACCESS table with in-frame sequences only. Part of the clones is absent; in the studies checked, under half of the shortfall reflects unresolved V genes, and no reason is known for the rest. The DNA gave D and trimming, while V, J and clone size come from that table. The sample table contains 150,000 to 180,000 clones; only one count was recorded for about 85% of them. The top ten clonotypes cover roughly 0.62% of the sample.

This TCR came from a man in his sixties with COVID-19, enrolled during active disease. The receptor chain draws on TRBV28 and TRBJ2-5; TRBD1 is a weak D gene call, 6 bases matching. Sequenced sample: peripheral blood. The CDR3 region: CASSSLGARQETQYF. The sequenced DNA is TGTGCCAGCAGTTCCCTGGGGGCCAGACAAGAGACCCAGTACTTC.